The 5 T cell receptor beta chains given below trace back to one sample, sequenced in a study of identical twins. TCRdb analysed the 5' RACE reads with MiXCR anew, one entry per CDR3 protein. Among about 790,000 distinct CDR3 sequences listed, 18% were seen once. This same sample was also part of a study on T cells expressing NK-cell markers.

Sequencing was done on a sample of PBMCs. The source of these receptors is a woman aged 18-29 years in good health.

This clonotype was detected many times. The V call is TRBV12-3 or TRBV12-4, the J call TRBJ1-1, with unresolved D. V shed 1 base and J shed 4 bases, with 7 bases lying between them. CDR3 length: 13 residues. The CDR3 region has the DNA TGTGCCAGCAGTTTAGGCCCCGGCACTGAAGCTTTCTTT. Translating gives CASSLGPGTEAFF.

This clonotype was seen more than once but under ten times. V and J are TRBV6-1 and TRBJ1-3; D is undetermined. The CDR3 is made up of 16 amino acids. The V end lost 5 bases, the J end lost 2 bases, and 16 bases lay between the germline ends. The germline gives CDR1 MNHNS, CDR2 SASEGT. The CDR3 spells CASSQVFGFAGNTIYF. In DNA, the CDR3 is TGTGCCAGCAGTCAGGTTTTTGGGTTTGCTGGAAACACCATATATTTT.

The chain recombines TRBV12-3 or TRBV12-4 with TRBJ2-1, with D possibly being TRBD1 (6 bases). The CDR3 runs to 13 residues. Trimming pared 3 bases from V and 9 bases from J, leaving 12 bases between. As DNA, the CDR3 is TGTGCCAGCAGTTTGTTTCTCAGGGGTGAGCAGTTCTTC. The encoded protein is CASSLFLRGEQFF.

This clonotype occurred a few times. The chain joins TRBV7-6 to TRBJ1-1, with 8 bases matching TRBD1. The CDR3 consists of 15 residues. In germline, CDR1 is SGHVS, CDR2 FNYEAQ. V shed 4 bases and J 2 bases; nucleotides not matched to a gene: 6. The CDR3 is CASSSLDRANTEAFF. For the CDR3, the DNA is TGTGCCAGCAGCTCGCTGGACAGGGCCAACACTGAAGCTTTCTTT.

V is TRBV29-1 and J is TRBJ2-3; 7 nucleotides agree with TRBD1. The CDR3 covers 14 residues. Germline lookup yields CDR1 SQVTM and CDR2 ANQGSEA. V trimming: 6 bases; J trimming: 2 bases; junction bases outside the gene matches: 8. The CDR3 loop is CSVTGTDNTDTQYF. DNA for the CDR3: TGCAGCGTGACCGGGACAGATAACACAGATACGCAGTATTTT.